A selection of T cell receptor beta chains follows, all from one sample in a study of T cell responses to AZD1222 COVID-19 vaccine. Assay used: immunoSEQ multiplex PCR; TCRdb lists only in-frame clones, some missing. Of 150,000 to 200,000 clones listed, 90% are singletons. This specimen was peripheral blood, taken 28 days after the second AZD1222 dose. These receptors were obtained from an adult who received the AZD1222 COVID-19 vaccine. CDR3s include the opening cysteine and the closing phenylalanine or tryptophan. D genes are given only for firm matches. Part of the rows lack a size; the others show once, few, many or a class for expanded clones.

D gene	clone size	V gene	J gene	CDR3 protein	CDR3 DNA
TRBD1	NA	TRBV2	TRBJ2-2	CASSGKGQGADYTGELFF	TGTGCCAGCAGTGGAAAGGGACAGGGGGCGGATTACACCGGGGAGCTGTTTTTT
NA	NA	TRBV5-4	TRBJ2-1	CASSFQGGNEQFF	TGTGCCAGCAGCTTTCAGGGAGGCAATGAGCAGTTCTTC
NA	NA	TRBV27	TRBJ1-1	CASSPQWDTEAFF	TGTGCCAGCAGTCCTCAGTGGGACACTGAAGCTTTCTTT
NA	once	TRBV30	TRBJ2-3	CAWSPGGSTDTQYF	TGTGCCTGGAGCCCAGGGGGGAGCACAGATACGCAGTATTTT
NA	NA	TRBV7-2	TRBJ2-1	CASSPGPGFRAPFF	TGTGCCAGCAGCCCAGGGCCTGGGTTTAGGGCTCCGTTCTTC
NA	few	TRBV16	TRBJ1-2	CASSQSGPGNYGYTF	TGTGCCAGCAGCCAATCTGGTCCGGGTAACTATGGCTACACCTTC
NA	NA	TRBV7-3	TRBJ2-2	CASSPRVAGELFF	TGTGCCAGCAGCCCTAGGGTGGCAGGGGAGCTGTTTTTT
NA	NA	TRBV30	TRBJ1-6	CAWRGGTVHSPLHF	TGTGCCTGGAGGGGGGGAACAGTCCATTCACCCCTCCACTTT
TRBD1	NA	TRBV28	TRBJ1-5	CASSPGTGEVGQPQHF	TGTGCCAGCAGTCCAGGGACAGGGGAGGTAGGTCAGCCCCAGCATTTT
TRBD1	NA	TRBV9	TRBJ2-4	CASSVRAGGLGNIQYF	TGTGCCAGCAGCGTTAGAGCAGGGGGCTTGGGAAACATTCAGTACTTC
TRBD1	NA	TRBV5-4	TRBJ1-1	CASRRTGGALNTEAFF	TGTGCCAGCAGACGTACAGGGGGCGCTTTGAACACTGAAGCTTTCTTT
NA	NA	TRBV9	TRBJ2-7	CASSKEGTGSYEQYF	TGTGCCAGCAGCAAAGAGGGTACCGGTTCCTACGAGCAGTACTTC
NA	once	TRBV29-1	TRBJ2-5	CSVDRQGETQYF	TGCAGCGTTGATCGCCAGGGGGAGACCCAGTACTTC
TRBD2	NA	TRBV5-1	TRBJ2-1	CASSYGPSGGEDEQFF	TGCGCCAGCAGCTACGGGCCTAGCGGGGGCGAGGATGAGCAGTTCTTC
NA	NA	TRBV5-1	TRBJ1-2	CASSIAANYGYTF	TGCGCCAGCTCGATAGCGGCTAACTATGGCTACACCTTC
NA	NA	TRBV5-1	TRBJ1-2	CASSPGATRGSGYTF	TGCGCCAGCAGCCCGGGCGCAACAAGAGGGAGTGGCTACACCTTC
NA	NA	TRBV19	TRBJ1-6	CASRHIDRPKPLHF	TGTGCCAGTAGACACATCGACAGACCCAAACCCCTCCACTTT
NA	NA	TRBV5-4	TRBJ2-7	CASSFQASYEQYF	TGTGCCAGCAGCTTTCAAGCATCCTACGAGCAGTACTTC
NA	once	TRBV25-1	TRBJ1-4	CASSESRTRGEKLFF	TGTGCCAGCAGTGAATCTCGGACGAGGGGGGAAAAACTGTTTTTT
NA	NA	TRBV3-1/TRBV3-2	TRBJ1-2	CASSQGTENYGYTF	TGTGCCAGCAGCCAAGGGACGGAGAACTATGGCTACACCTTC
TRBD2	NA	TRBV6-6	TRBJ2-3	CASSPELPLGLAGSTDTQYF	TGTGCCAGCAGCCCCGAATTACCCCTGGGACTAGCGGGGAGCACAGATACGCAGTATTTT
NA	NA	TRBV10-3	TRBJ1-2	CAISDGASNGYTF	TGTGCCATCAGTGACGGGGCTTCCAATGGCTACACCTTC
TRBD2	NA	TRBV4-3	TRBJ2-1	CASSQERGAFAGGSYNEQFF	TGCGCCAGCAGCCAAGAACGGGGCGCGTTCGCGGGAGGGTCCTACAATGAGCAGTTCTTC
NA	NA	TRBV2	TRBJ1-4	CASSDLPGPKLFF	TGTGCCAGCAGCGACCTACCCGGCCCCAAACTGTTTTTT
NA	NA	TRBV11-3	TRBJ2-1	CASSLVRGQGEQFF	TGTGCCAGCAGCTTAGTGCGGGGGCAAGGTGAGCAGTTCTTC
NA	NA	TRBV4-1	TRBJ1-2	CASSQGEGLIYGYTF	TGCGCCAGCAGCCAAGGCGAGGGGCTGATCTATGGCTACACCTTC
TRBD2	NA	TRBV7-9	TRBJ2-1	CASSTTSGNPDYNEQFF	TGTGCCAGCAGTACGACTAGCGGGAACCCGGACTACAATGAGCAGTTCTTC
TRBD1	NA	TRBV24-1	TRBJ2-2	CATSAGQGDSGELFF	TGTGCCACCAGTGCCGGGCAGGGGGATTCCGGGGAGCTGTTTTTT
TRBD1	NA	TRBV18	TRBJ2-2	CASSPRQGTTGELFF	TGTGCCAGCTCACCCCGACAGGGCACTACCGGGGAGCTGTTTTTT
NA	once	TRBV27	TRBJ1-6	CASSHTGGGGPSSYNSPLHF	TGTGCCAGCAGCCATACGGGGGGCGGGGGCCCGAGCTCCTATAATTCACCCCTCCACTTT
NA	NA	TRBV2	TRBJ1-2	CASAGLTLGYTF	TGTGCCAGCGCCGGGCTCACGCTAGGCTACACCTTC
NA	NA	TRBV19	TRBJ1-1	CASSIDRAANTEAFF	TGTGCCAGTAGTATAGATAGGGCCGCGAACACTGAAGCTTTCTTT
NA	many	TRBV18	TRBJ1-2	CASSPQGVGYTF	TGTGCCAGCTCACCACAGGGGGTCGGCTACACCTTC
NA	NA	TRBV7-9	TRBJ1-2	CASSLGQPNYGYTF	TGTGCCAGCAGCTTAGGGCAGCCAAACTATGGCTACACCTTC
NA	NA	TRBV24-1	TRBJ2-7	CATSDFTENGYEQYF	TGTGCCACCAGTGATTTCACAGAAAATGGATACGAGCAGTACTTC
NA	NA	TRBV6-5	TRBJ2-7	CASSYRTGGGSYEQYF	TGTGCCAGCAGTTACCGTACAGGGGGGGGTTCCTACGAGCAGTACTTC
NA	NA	TRBV29-1	TRBJ1-1	CSVDREFGAFF	TGCAGCGTTGACCGCGAATTCGGCGCTTTCTTT
NA	NA	TRBV7-9	TRBJ1-1	CASSSTTNTEAFF	TGTGCCAGCAGCTCGACAACGAACACTGAAGCTTTCTTT
TRBD1	NA	TRBV19	TRBJ2-7	CASSNPGQGRSYEQYF	TGTGCCAGTAGTAACCCAGGACAGGGACGGTCCTACGAGCAGTACTTC
NA	once	TRBV6-5	TRBJ1-5	CASTPDLNSNQPQHF	TGTGCCAGCACCCCAGACTTAAATAGCAATCAGCCCCAGCATTTT
NA	NA	TRBV21-1	TRBJ1-1	CASSNFRDLNTEAFF	TGTGCCAGCAGCAATTTTAGGGATTTGAACACTGAAGCTTTCTTT
NA	NA	TRBV28	TRBJ1-4	CASREAANEKLFF	TGTGCCAGCCGAGAGGCGGCTAATGAAAAACTGTTTTTT
NA	NA	TRBV6-8	TRBJ1-6	CASSSIRASGYNSPLHF	TGTGCCAGCAGTAGTATACGGGCCTCGGGGTATAATTCACCCCTCCACTTT
TRBD1	NA	TRBV7-9	TRBJ1-4	CASSSQGAIANEKLFF	TGTGCCAGCAGCTCACAGGGGGCAATAGCTAATGAAAAACTGTTTTTT